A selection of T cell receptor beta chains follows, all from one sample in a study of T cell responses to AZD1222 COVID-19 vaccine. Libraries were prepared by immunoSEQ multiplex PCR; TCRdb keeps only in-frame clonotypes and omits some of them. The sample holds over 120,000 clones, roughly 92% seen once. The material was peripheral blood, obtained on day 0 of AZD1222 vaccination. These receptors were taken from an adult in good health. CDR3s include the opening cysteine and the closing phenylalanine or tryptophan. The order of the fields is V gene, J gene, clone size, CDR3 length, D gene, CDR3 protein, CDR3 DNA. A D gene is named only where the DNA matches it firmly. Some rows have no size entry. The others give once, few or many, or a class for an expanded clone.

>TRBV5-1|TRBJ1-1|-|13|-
CASSLEGNTEAFF
TGCGCCAGCAGCCTGGAGGGGAACACTGAAGCTTTCTTT
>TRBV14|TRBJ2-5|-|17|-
CASSQDTWRSYQETQYF
TGTGCCAGCAGCCAAGATACGTGGAGATCGTACCAAGAGACCCAGTACTTC
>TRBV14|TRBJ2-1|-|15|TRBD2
CASSRGLAGGEGQFF
TGTGCCAGCAGCCGAGGACTAGCGGGAGGGGAGGGACAGTTCTTC
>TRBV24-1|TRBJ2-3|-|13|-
CATSDFAPDTQYF
TGTGCCACCAGTGATTTCGCACCTGATACGCAGTATTTT
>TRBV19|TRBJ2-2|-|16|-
CASSTMGYTDTGELFF
TGTGCCAGTAGTACTATGGGGTACACCGACACCGGGGAGCTGTTTTTT
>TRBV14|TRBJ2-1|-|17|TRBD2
CASSQELGLAGVNEQFF
TGTGCCAGCAGCCAAGAATTAGGGCTAGCGGGGGTCAATGAGCAGTTCTTC
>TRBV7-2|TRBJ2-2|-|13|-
CASSLAVTGELFF
TGTGCCAGCAGCTTAGCAGTCACCGGGGAGCTGTTTTTT
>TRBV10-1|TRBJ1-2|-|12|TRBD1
CASSGDRDGYTF
TGCGCCAGCAGTGGGGACAGGGACGGCTACACCTTC
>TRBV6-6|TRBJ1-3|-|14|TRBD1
CASSSTGERNTIYF
TGTGCCAGCAGTTCGACAGGGGAGAGAAACACCATATATTTT
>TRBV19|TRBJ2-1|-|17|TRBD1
CASSHPVEGASYNEQFF
TGTGCCAGTAGCCACCCCGTCGAGGGGGCATCCTACAATGAGCAGTTCTTC
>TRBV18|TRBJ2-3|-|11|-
CASSQGDTQYF
TGTGCCAGCTCACAAGGGGATACGCAGTATTTT
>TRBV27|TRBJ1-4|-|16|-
CASTVYSGATNEKLFF
TGTGCCAGCACAGTTTATAGCGGGGCGACTAATGAAAAACTGTTTTTT
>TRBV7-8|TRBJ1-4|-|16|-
CASSPSGGATNEKLFF
TGTGCCAGCAGCCCGTCTGGGGGCGCAACTAATGAAAAACTGTTTTTT
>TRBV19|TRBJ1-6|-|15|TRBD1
CASSIEGQLNSPLHF
TGTGCCAGTAGTATTGAGGGACAGCTTAATTCACCCCTCCACTTT
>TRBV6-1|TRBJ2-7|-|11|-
CASSSGFEQYF
TGTGCCAGCAGTTCGGGGTTCGAGCAGTACTTC
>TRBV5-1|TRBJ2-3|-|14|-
CASSLDSAPDTQYF
TGCGCCAGCAGCTTGGACTCGGCCCCAGATACGCAGTATTTT
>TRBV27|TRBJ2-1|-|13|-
CASSFYHTDEQFF
TGTGCCAGCAGTTTCTATCATACTGATGAGCAGTTCTTC
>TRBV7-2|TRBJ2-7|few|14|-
CASSLGVQGGEQYF
TGTGCCAGCAGCTTAGGGGTTCAAGGGGGCGAGCAGTACTTC
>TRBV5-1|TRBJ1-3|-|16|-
CASSLNTVNSGNTIYF
TGCGCCAGCAGCTTGAATACAGTGAACTCTGGAAACACCATATATTTT
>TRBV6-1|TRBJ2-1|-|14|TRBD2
CASSELAGVNEQFF
TGTGCCAGCAGTGAACTAGCGGGAGTCAATGAGCAGTTCTTC
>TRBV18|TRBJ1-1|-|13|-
CASSPTRAGEAFF
TGTGCCAGCTCACCAACCCGGGCAGGAGAAGCTTTCTTT
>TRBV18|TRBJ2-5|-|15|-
CASSPPGRREETQYF
TGTGCCAGCTCACCACCGGGGCGGAGGGAAGAGACCCAGTACTTC
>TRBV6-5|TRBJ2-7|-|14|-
CATLGAPSSYEQYF
TGTGCCACCCTGGGGGCTCCCTCATCCTACGAGCAGTACTTC
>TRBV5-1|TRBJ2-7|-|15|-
CASTQIGGQYYEQYF
TGCGCCAGCACCCAAATCGGAGGACAGTACTACGAGCAGTACTTC
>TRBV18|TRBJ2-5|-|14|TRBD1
CASSPRGRQETQYF
TGTGCCAGCTCACCCAGGGGGCGGCAAGAGACCCAGTACTTC
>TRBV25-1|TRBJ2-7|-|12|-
CASTRDVYEQYF
TGTGCCAGCACTCGGGACGTATACGAGCAGTACTTC
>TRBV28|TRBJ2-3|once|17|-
CASSSSDTREATDTQYF
TGTGCCAGCAGTAGCTCGGACACGAGGGAAGCCACAGATACGCAGTATTTT
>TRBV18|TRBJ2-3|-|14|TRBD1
CASSPDRSPDTQYF
TGTGCCAGCTCACCGGACAGGAGCCCAGATACGCAGTATTTT
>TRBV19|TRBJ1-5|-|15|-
CASRTRGGYDQPQHF
TGTGCCAGTAGGACGAGGGGCGGCTACGATCAGCCCCAGCATTTT
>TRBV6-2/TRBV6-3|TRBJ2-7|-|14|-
CASSSSGSSYEQYF
TGTGCCAGCAGCTCGTCAGGGAGCTCCTACGAGCAGTACTTC
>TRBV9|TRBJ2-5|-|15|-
CASSGGAGYQETQYF
TGTGCCAGCAGCGGAGGGGCAGGGTACCAAGAGACCCAGTACTTC
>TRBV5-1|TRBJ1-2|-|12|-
CASSLGEHGYTF
TGCGCCAGCAGCTTGGGAGAGCACGGCTACACCTTC
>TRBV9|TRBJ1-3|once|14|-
CASSLGSSGNTIYF
TGTGCCAGCAGTCTGGGTAGCTCTGGAAACACCATATATTTT
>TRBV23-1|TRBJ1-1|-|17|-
CASSQELGRGMNTEAFF
TGCGCCAGCAGTCAAGAGTTAGGTCGAGGGATGAACACTGAAGCTTTCTTT
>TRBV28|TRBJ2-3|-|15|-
CASQGELYSTDTQYF
TGTGCCAGCCAAGGGGAGCTCTATAGCACAGATACGCAGTATTTT
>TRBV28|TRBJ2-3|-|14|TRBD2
CASSRLAGVDTQYF
TGTGCCAGCAGTCGGCTAGCGGGAGTTGATACGCAGTATTTT
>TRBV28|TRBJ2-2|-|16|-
CASSDNYRDLTGELFF
TGTGCCAGCAGCGACAACTACAGGGACCTGACCGGGGAGCTGTTTTTT
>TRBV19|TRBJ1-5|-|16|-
CASSTPPRVGSQPQHF
TGTGCCAGTAGTACCCCCCCGAGGGTCGGGAGCCAGCCCCAGCATTTT
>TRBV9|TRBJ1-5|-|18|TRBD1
CASSVGPGDRASNQPQHF
TGTGCCAGCAGCGTGGGACCAGGGGACAGGGCCAGCAATCAGCCCCAGCATTTT
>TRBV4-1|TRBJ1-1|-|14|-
CASSQAYAGTEAFF
TGCGCCAGCAGCCAAGCCTATGCCGGGACAGAAGCTTTCTTT
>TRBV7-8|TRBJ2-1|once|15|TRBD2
CASSPNSGRTNEQFF
TGTGCCAGCAGCCCTAATAGCGGGAGGACCAATGAGCAGTTCTTC
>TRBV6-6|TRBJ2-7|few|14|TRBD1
CASSYSGQGYEQYF
TGTGCCAGCAGTTACTCGGGACAGGGCTACGAGCAGTACTTC
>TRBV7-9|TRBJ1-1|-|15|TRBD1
CASSTRDRLNTEAFF
TGTGCCAGCAGCACAAGGGACAGGTTGAACACTGAAGCTTTCTTT
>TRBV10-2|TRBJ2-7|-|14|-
CASSEDGGSLEQYF
TGCGCCAGCTCAGAGGATGGGGGTTCCTTGGAGCAGTACTTC
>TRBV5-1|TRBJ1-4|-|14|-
CASSLDGVYEKLFF
TGCGCCAGCAGCTTGGATGGGGTTTATGAAAAACTGTTTTTT
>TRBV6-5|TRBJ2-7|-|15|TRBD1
CASRDTGTGSYEQYF
TGTGCCAGCAGGGACACCGGGACAGGGAGTTACGAGCAGTACTTC
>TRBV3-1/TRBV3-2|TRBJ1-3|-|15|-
CASSPGVKSGNTIYF
TGTGCCAGCAGCCCGGGGGTGAAAAGCGGAAACACCATATATTTT
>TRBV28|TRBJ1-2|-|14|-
CASSSHGGNYGYTF
TGTGCCAGCAGTTCCCATGGGGGAAACTATGGCTACACCTTC
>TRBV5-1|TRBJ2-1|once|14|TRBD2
CASSLALAVDEQFF
TGCGCCAGCAGCTTGGCTCTAGCGGTCGATGAGCAGTTCTTC
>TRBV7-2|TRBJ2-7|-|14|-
CASSLQSSGSEQYF
TGTGCCAGCAGCTTACAGAGCTCAGGGTCCGAGCAGTACTTC
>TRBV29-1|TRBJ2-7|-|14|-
CSVARSGGLDEQYF
TGCAGCGTGGCCAGGTCGGGGGGCTTGGACGAGCAGTACTTC
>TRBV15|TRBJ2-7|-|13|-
CATSRDRGYEQYF
TGTGCCACCAGCAGAGATCGGGGATACGAGCAGTACTTC
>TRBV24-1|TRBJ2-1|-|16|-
CATSDATRGGFSEQFF
TGTGCCACCAGTGATGCCACGAGGGGGGGCTTCAGTGAGCAGTTCTTC
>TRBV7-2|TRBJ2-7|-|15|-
CASSLEWASSYEQYF
TGTGCCAGCAGCTTAGAGTGGGCGAGCTCCTACGAGCAGTACTTC
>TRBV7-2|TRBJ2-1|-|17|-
CASSYRGRGSSYNEQFF
TGTGCCAGCAGCTACAGGGGACGCGGGAGCTCCTACAATGAGCAGTTCTTC
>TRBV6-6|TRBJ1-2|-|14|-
CASSYSEGFYGYTF
TGTGCCAGCAGTTACTCGGAGGGGTTCTATGGCTACACCTTC